This T cell receptor beta chain was sequenced for a study of T cells in Graves' hyperthyroidism and ophthalmopathy. This clonotype was counted only a few times. RNA transcripts were the template for amplifying TCR beta CDR3 regions. Initially, a first-round RT-PCR of the TCR CDR3 employed the HTBI primer set. TCRdb re-called the multiplex PCR reads with MiXCR, one entry per CDR3 protein. The sample lists hundreds of thousands of distinct CDR3 sequences, about 14% occurring once. This CDR3 has 13 residues. V gave up 5 bases and J gave up 4 bases; unmatched junction bases: 3. Per germline, CDR1 DFQATT and CDR2 SNEGSKA (reference sequence).

Sequencing input: blood. The clonotype originates from a woman between 40 and 50 years old with Graves' ophthalmopathy. The gene calls are TRBV20-1 and TRBJ2-2; TRBD1 agrees at 8 bases. The CDR3 DNA reads as TGCAGTGCTTTTACAGGGGGCACCGGGGAGCTGTTTTTT. This encodes CSAFTGGTGELFF.